This paragraph reports one T cell receptor (beta chain). Its target antigen remains unknown. No base-level quality is on record; no much larger clone is a single base apart. TCRdb lists the instrument as Illumina HiSeq 2500. TCR beta libraries were prepared by quantitative 5'-RACE with molecular barcodes. Concerning the study's data processing: Disease-linked TCR variants were identified with a new computational method built on a probabilistic model of VDJ rearrangement. The public reads were run again by TCRdb, first through fastp at Q25 and then through MiXCR, and only productive beta chains were kept. Rows merge per CDR3 protein into single entries with the most common DNA and genes. The V and J calls come from TCRdb's annotation, not from the publication. This sample is represented by approximately 190,000 distinct CDR3 sequences; 10% to 15% of them were singletons. 9.5% to 11% of the sample comes from the top ten.

This record belongs to a study of CD8 T cells in ankylosing spondylitis (dated by TCRdb to between 2016 and 2019). Study-level background: To find TCR variants linked to disease, the study profiled T cell receptor beta repertoires in ankylosing spondylitis patients and healthy donors. In total, the full study cohort was made up of 108 healthy donors and 25 or so ankylosing spondylitis patients. Peripheral blood samples were taken, and synovial fluid was additionally collected from ankylosing spondylitis patients.

The study at large found these results: The disease-linked clones had a CD8+ phenotype and were found at relatively low frequencies in peripheral blood. Significant enrichment of the disease-linked clones was reported in matched synovial fluid samples from ankylosing spondylitis patients. A TCR beta motif made up of several highly homologous amino acid variants appeared to be characteristic of blood from ankylosing spondylitis patients. Some TCR beta motif variants had previously been reported in synovial fluid and blood of reactive arthritis patients, which suggested common disease-initiation mechanisms.

V lost 0 bases and J lost 4 bases, and the count of bases not matched to a germline gene is 3. The CDR3 spans 15 residues, from the cysteine through the phenylalanine. Only the CDR3 region is kept as DNA, spanning 45 bases read in frame from base 1. The germline V gene supplies CDR1 SGHTA and CDR2 FQGNSA. Sequencing input: blood, either unsorted or a sorted T cell fraction (not recorded which). Recombination connected TRBV7-2 to TRBJ2-4; the junction holds 7 bases that match TRBD2. The source of this sequence is a female donor with ankylosing spondylitis or in good health (not recorded which). For the CDR3, the sequence is CASSLARSGKNIQYF. Read as DNA, the sequence is TGTGCCAGCAGCTTAGCCCGTAGCGGGAAAAACATTCAGTACTTC. The variable domain in full, with residues beyond the CDR3 obtained from the reference TRBV7-2 and TRBJ2-4 genes, is GAGVSQSPSNKVTEKGKDVELRCDPISGHTALYWYRQSLGQGLEFLIYFQGNSAPDKSGLPSDRFSAERTGGSVSTLTIQRTQQEDSAVYLCASSLARSGKNIQYFGAGTRLSVL.